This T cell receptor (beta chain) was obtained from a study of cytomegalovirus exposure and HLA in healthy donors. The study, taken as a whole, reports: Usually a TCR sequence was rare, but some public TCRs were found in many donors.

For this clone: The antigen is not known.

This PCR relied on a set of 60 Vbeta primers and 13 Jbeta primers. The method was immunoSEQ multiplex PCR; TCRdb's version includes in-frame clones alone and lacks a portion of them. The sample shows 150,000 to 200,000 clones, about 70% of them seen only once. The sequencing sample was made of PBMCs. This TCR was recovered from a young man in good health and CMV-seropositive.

The CDR3 DNA reads as TGTGCCAGCAGCCAACAGGGGATAAGAGCCTACGAGCAGTACTTC. Translating it yields CASSQQGIRAYEQYF. The chain couples TRBV4-2 to TRBJ2-5; tentatively, D is TRBD1 (6 bases). The better agreement between TRBJ2-7 and the DNA end casts doubt on the J call. The CDR3 is made up of 15 amino acids. CDR1 is LGHNA, CDR2 YNFKEQ, per germline.